Presented here are 21 T cell receptor beta chains from one specimen sequenced in a study of T cells in localized non-small cell lung cancer. Sequenced by immunoSEQ multiplex PCR; TCRdb stores in-frame clones only, minus some. In the table there are 25,000 to 40,000 clones, around 80% of which are singletons. The sample here was peripheral blood, taken before any cancer treatment. The receptors originated from a male donor at least 60 years old with stage II squamous cell lung carcinoma.

Concerning this clone: The junction and the germline gene differ at one end; a read error may be behind it. The genes are TRBV7-7 and TRBJ2-1; 10 nucleotides align to TRBD1. This CDR3 comprises 16 residues. Germline CDR1 and CDR2: SSHAT and FNYEAQ (reference sequence). Here the CDR3 DNA reads TGTGCTAGCAGCCCGGGGACAGGGGCCGGTACCAATGAGCAGTTCTTC. Its translation: CASSPGTGAGTNEQFF.

The table lists this clone with a few counts. The chain has TRBV2 and TRBJ2-1; D gene ambiguous. V lost 1 base, J lost 10 bases, and 8 bases lay in between. Germline V gene data show CDR1 as SNHLY and CDR2 as FYNNEI. This CDR3 is built from 12 residues. Written as DNA, the CDR3 is TGTGCCAGCAGTGAAGTGTTGCGCGAGCAGTTCTTC. Translation gives CASSEVLREQFF. Variable domain in full (rest from reference TRBV2 and TRBJ2-1): EPEVTQTPSHQVTQMGQEVILRCVPISNHLYFYWYRQILGQKVEFLVSFYNNEISEKSEIFDDQFSVERPDGSNFTLKIRSTKLEDSAMYFCASSEVLREQFFGPGTRLTVL.

This rearrangement joins TRBV30 to TRBJ1-5, with D unresolved. V was cut by 0 bases and J by 2 bases, with 5 bases left in between. This CDR3 spans 13 amino acids. Germline V lookup: CDR1 GTSNPN, CDR2 SVGIG (reference sequence). CDR3 region: CAWSVSGNQPQHF. CDR3 nucleotide sequence: TGTGCCTGGAGTGTTTCGGGCAATCAGCCCCAGCATTTT.

The genes are TRBV11-1 and TRBJ1-1; possible D gene TRBD1, 5 bases. This CDR3 contains 13 residues. Germline assignment: CDR1 SGHAT and CDR2 FQDESV (reference sequence). Trimming removed 5 bases at V and 1 base at J, with 8 bases between. CDR3 sequence (DNA): TGTGCCAGCAGCCGACAGCAGAACACTGAAGCTTTCTTT. Its translation: CASSRQQNTEAFF.

In this sample, this clone turned up once. The rearrangement joins TRBV14 to TRBJ2-1; 12 positions match TRBD2. With V trimmed by 3 bases and J by 3 bases, 3 bases remained unmatched. Germline values: CDR1 SGHDN, CDR2 FVKESK. CDR3 size: 16 residues. CDR3 sequence (DNA): TGTGCCAGCAGCCAGACTAGCGGGAGAGTCTACAATGAGCAGTTCTTC. This encodes CASSQTSGRVYNEQFF.

This clone was counted only a few times. V and J are TRBV6-4 and TRBJ2-7; 10 bases map to TRBD2. Losses at the gene ends were 5 bases for V and 3 bases for J; bases not matched to a gene: 7. The length of the CDR3 is 15 residues. The germline V gene encodes CDR1 MRHNA and CDR2 SNTAGT. The CDR3, as DNA: TGTGCCAGCAGTTATAGGAGGACTAGCGGCTACGAGCAGTACTTC. It is translated as CASSYRRTSGYEQYF.

The V and J genes are TRBV10-2 and TRBJ1-6; TRBD1 aligns across 8 bases. Per the germline V gene, CDR1 is WSHSY and CDR2 is SAAADI. The CDR3 contains 14 residues. Trimming removed 9 bases from V and 0 bases from J; junction bases left unmatched: 1. CDR3 sequence: CARQGGSYNSPLHF. In nucleotides, the CDR3 is TGCGCCAGACAGGGGGGCTCCTATAATTCACCCCTCCACTTT.

The chain combines TRBV10-3 with TRBJ2-7, with a tentative D call TRBD1 (6 bases). CDR1 ENHRY and CDR2 SYGVKD come from the germline V gene. This CDR3 region has 14 residues. Trimming shortened V by 5 bases and J by 3 bases, and 14 bases separated the two germline ends. The CDR3 is CAISPQGQSYEQYF. CDR3 DNA sequence: TGTGCCATCAGTCCACAAGGACAGAGCTACGAGCAGTACTTC.

The gene calls are TRBV11-2 and TRBJ2-3, with a tentative D call TRBD2 (6 bases). CDR1 and CDR2 (germline): SGHAT, FQNNGV. This CDR3 spans 15 amino acids. Trimming left V 1 base short and J 2 bases short, with 10 bases between. DNA of the CDR3: TGTGCCAGCAGCTTAGGGCTAGCGACCACAGATACGCAGTATTTT. Protein sequence: CASSLGLATTDTQYF.

This clone was observed a single time. The chain is built from TRBV7-3 and TRBJ1-2, with D uncertain. With 5 bases removed from V and 3 bases from J, the gap between germline ends came to 13 bases. The CDR3 covers 14 residues. Germline CDR1 is SGHTA and CDR2 is FQGTGA. Here the CDR3 reads CASSTAREDYGYTF. The CDR3, as DNA: TGTGCCAGCAGCACCGCCCGGGAGGACTATGGCTACACCTTC. The variable domain in full, completed from reference TRBV7-3 and TRBJ1-2, reads GAGVSQTPSNKVTEKGKYVELRCDPISGHTALYWYRQSLGQGPEFLIYFQGTGAADDSGLPNDRFFAVRPEGSVSTLKIQRTERGDSAVYLCASSTAREDYGYTFGSGTRLTVV.

The chain recombines TRBV7-9 with TRBJ2-1, with 7 bases lining up with TRBD1. The CDR3 loop spans 17 amino acids. The ends lost 1 base at V and 5 bases at J; junction bases unmatched: 11. Germline values: CDR1 SEHNR, CDR2 FQNEAQ (reference sequence). The CDR3 DNA reads TGTGCCAGCAGCTTAGAGCTGGGTCGACAGGGAGACAATGAGCAGTTCTTC. Protein: CASSLELGRQGDNEQFF.

The genes are TRBV5-6 and TRBJ2-7; D might be TRBD2 (5 bases). Germline CDR1 is SGHDT and CDR2 is YYEEEE. The CDR3 is made up of 15 amino acids. With 7 bases removed from V and 3 bases from J, the gap between germline ends came to 20 bases. CDR3 amino acids: CASAEDRRQVYEQYF. CDR3 DNA: TGTGCCAGCGCGGAGGATAGGAGACAAGTCTACGAGCAGTACTTC.

V and J are TRBV18 and TRBJ2-1; 10 bases agree with TRBD2. CDR1 and CDR2 (germline): KGHSH, LQKENI. V shed 3 bases, J shed 10 bases, and the junction held 9 bases outside the gene matches. CDR3 length: 15 residues. The CDR3: CASSPGLAGAREQFF. DNA of the CDR3: TGTGCCAGCTCACCGGGCCTAGCGGGAGCAAGAGAGCAGTTCTTC.

This clone was seen once. V and J are TRBV7-2 and TRBJ1-5; D remains ambiguous. The CDR3 totals 15 residues. CDR1 SGHTA and CDR2 FQGNSA come from the germline V gene. The ends were cut back, 4 bases at V and 6 bases at J, with 16 bases in the middle. DNA of the CDR3: TGTGCCAGCAGCTCTTATAGCATTGTAGGTCAGCCCCAGCATTTT. This sequence encodes CASSSYSIVGQPQHF.

V gene TRBV11-2 combines with J gene TRBJ2-7, with 12 positions matching TRBD2. The CDR3 runs to 19 residues. Germline V gene sequence: CDR1 SGHAT, CDR2 FQNNGV. The V gene end was trimmed by 5 bases and the J gene end by 4 bases; junction bases not matched to a gene: 18. CDR3 in amino acids: CASSPLAGGGRGDFYEQYF. CDR3 bases: TGTGCCAGCAGCCCCCTAGCGGGAGGGGGAAGAGGCGACTTTTACGAGCAGTACTTC.

This clone was recorded a few times. The chain employs TRBV10-3 and TRBJ1-5; 7 bases agree with TRBD1. The V gene end was trimmed by 10 bases and the J gene end by 3 bases; junction bases not matched to a gene: 3. Germline assignment: CDR1 ENHRY and CDR2 SYGVKD. CDR3 length: 12 residues. In DNA, the CDR3 is TGTGCCAGCGGACAGGACAATCAGCCCCAGCATTTT. Translating gives CASGQDNQPQHF.

This chain connects TRBV5-6 to TRBJ2-2; D gene unclear. Trimming took off 0 bases at V and 7 bases at J, with 13 bases between the two ends. Germline V gene sequence: CDR1 SGHDT, CDR2 YYEEEE. This CDR3 comprises 15 residues. The DNA of the CDR3 is TGTGCCAGCAGCTTGGCCCGGTGGGTCGGCGGGGAGCTGTTTTTT. Translation gives CASSLARWVGGELFF.

The chain joins TRBV2 to TRBJ2-6; D gene unclear. Trimming left V 3 bases short and J 2 bases short, with 5 bases between. The germline CDR1 and CDR2 sequences are SNHLY and FYNNEI. CDR3 length: 14 amino acids. CDR3 loop: CASSDRAGANVLTF. DNA for the CDR3: TGTGCCAGCAGTGATAGGGCTGGGGCCAACGTCCTGACTTTC. Looking up the rest from reference TRBV2 and TRBJ2-6 gives the full variable domain: EPEVTQTPSHQVTQMGQEVILRCVPISNHLYFYWYRQILGQKVEFLVSFYNNEISEKSEIFDDQFSVERPDGSNFTLKIRSTKLEDSAMYFCASSDRAGANVLTFGAGSRLTVL.

In its sample, this clone was seen once. The chain has TRBV7-9 and TRBJ1-5, with 9 bases matching TRBD1. CDR3 length: 15 residues. V lost 5 bases and J lost 3; bases outside the gene matches: 5. Germline-derived CDR1 and CDR2 are SEHNR and FQNEAQ (reference sequence). The CDR3 spells CASSVTGGFNQPQHF. CDR3 sequence (DNA): TGTGCCAGCAGCGTTACAGGGGGCTTCAATCAGCCCCAGCATTTT.

This clone turned up a few times. The chain is built from TRBV29-1 and TRBJ2-2, with a weak D call TRBD2 (5 bases). The CDR3 has 13 residues. The V gene's germline CDR1 is SQVTM and CDR2 ANQGSEA. The V gene lost 2 bases and the J gene lost 4 bases, with 8 bases spanning the gap. This chain's CDR3 is CSVERGGTGELFF. The CDR3 coding sequence is TGCAGCGTTGAACGAGGAGGCACCGGGGAGCTGTTTTTT.

This chain joins TRBV2 and TRBJ2-7; D not resolved. CDR1 SNHLY and CDR2 FYNNEI come from the germline V gene. The length of the CDR3 is 15 residues. Deletions cut 1 base from V and 2 bases from J, with 12 bases between. CDR3: CASSEGQSPTYEQYF. Here the CDR3 DNA reads TGTGCCAGCAGTGAAGGGCAATCGCCAACCTACGAGCAGTACTTC.